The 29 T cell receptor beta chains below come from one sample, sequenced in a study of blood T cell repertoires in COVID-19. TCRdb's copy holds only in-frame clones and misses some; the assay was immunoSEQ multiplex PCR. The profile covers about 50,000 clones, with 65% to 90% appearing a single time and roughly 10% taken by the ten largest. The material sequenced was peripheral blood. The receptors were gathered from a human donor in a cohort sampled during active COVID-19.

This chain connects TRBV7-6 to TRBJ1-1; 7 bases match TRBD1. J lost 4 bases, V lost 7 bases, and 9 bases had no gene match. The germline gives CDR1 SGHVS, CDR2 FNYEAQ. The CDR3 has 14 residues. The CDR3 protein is CASIVRAGGTEAFF. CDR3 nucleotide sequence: TGTGCCAGCATCGTTAGGGCAGGGGGCACTGAAGCTTTCTTT.

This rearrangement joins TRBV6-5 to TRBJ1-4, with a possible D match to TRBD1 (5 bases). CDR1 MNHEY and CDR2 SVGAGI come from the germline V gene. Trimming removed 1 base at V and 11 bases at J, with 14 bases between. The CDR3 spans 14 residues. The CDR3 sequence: CASSYLRGEAKLFF. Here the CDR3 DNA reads TGTGCCAGCAGTTACTTACGAGGGGAGGCGAAACTGTTTTTT.

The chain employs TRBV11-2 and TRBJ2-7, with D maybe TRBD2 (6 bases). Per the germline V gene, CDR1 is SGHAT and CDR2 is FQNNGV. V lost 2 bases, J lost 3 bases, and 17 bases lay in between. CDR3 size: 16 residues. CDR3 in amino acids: CASSLLGRQASYEQYF. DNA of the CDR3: TGTGCCAGCAGCTTATTGGGGAGGCAGGCCAGCTACGAGCAGTACTTC.

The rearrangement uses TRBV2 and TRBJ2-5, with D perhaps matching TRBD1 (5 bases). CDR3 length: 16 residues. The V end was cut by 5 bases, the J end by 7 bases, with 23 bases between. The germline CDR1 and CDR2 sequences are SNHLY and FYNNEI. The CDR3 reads CASSLTPRGSIGTQYF. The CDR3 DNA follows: TGTGCCAGCAGTCTCACCCCTAGGGGATCAATTGGGACCCAGTACTTC.

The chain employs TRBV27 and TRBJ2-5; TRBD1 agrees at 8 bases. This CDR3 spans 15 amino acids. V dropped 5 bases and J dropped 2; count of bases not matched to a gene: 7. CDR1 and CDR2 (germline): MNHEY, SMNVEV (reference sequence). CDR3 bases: TGTGCCAGCAGTAGCCACGGGACAGGACAAGAGACCCAGTACTTC. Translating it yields CASSSHGTGQETQYF.

This chain's CDR3 is CASGGTSGRMHEQFF. As DNA, the CDR3 is TGCGCCAGCGGTGGGACTAGCGGGAGGATGCATGAGCAGTTCTTC. This chain links TRBV5-1 with TRBJ2-1, with 15 nucleotides matching TRBD2. Germline V lookup: CDR1 SGHRS, CDR2 YFSETQ. The CDR3 length is 15 residues. V gave up 7 bases and J gave up 8 bases; unmatched junction bases: 7.

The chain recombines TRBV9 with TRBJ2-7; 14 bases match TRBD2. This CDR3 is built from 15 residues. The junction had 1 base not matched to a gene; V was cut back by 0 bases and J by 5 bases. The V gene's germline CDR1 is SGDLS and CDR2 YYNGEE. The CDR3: CASSVGGLAGDEQYF. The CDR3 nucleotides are TGTGCCAGCAGCGTAGGGGGACTAGCGGGAGACGAGCAGTACTTC.

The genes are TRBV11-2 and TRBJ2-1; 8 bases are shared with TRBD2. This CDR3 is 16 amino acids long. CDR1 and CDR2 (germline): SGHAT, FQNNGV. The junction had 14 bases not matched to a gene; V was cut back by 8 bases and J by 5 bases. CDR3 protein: CASRWRIAGPNNEQFF. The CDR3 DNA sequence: TGTGCCAGCCGCTGGAGGATAGCGGGACCGAACAATGAGCAGTTCTTC.

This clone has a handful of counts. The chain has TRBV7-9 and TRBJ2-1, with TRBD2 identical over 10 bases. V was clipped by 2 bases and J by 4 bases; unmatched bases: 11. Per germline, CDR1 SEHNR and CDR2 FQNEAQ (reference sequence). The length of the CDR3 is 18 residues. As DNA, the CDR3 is TGTGCCAGCAGCTTACCCCCTCGACTAGCGGGTAAATACAATGAGCAGTTCTTC. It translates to CASSLPPRLAGKYNEQFF.

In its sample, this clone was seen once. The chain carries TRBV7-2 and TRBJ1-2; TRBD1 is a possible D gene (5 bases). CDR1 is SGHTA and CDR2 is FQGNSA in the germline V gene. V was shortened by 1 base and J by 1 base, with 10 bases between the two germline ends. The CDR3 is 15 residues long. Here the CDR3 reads CASSLGPGYNYGYTF. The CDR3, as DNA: TGTGCCAGCAGCTTAGGGCCAGGGTATAACTATGGCTACACCTTC.

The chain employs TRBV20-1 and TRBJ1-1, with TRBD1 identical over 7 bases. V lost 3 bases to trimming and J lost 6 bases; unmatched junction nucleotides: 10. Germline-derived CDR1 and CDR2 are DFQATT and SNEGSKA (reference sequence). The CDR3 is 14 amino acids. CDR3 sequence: CSASKGQRSSEAFF. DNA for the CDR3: TGCAGTGCTAGTAAGGGACAGCGAAGTTCTGAAGCTTTCTTT.

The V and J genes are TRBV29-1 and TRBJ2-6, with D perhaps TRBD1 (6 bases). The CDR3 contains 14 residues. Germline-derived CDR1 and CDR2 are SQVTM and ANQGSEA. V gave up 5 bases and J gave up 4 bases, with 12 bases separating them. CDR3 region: CSVQQGAGANVLTF. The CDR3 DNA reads TGCAGCGTTCAACAGGGCGCCGGGGCCAACGTCCTGACTTTC.

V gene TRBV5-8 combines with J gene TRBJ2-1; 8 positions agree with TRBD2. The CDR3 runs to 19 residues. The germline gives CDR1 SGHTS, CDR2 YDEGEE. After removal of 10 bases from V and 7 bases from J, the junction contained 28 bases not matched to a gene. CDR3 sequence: CAGPESPLLRVTSGNEQFF. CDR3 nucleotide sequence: TGTGCCGGCCCCGAGAGCCCCTTGCTTCGTGTCACTAGCGGAAATGAGCAGTTCTTC.

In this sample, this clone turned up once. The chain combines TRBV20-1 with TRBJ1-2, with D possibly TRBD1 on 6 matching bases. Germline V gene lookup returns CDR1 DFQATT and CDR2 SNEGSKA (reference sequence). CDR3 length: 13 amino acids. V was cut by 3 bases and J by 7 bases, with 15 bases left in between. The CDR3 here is CSASQGHLSGYTF. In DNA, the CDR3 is TGCAGTGCTAGTCAGGGACATTTATCTGGCTACACCTTC.

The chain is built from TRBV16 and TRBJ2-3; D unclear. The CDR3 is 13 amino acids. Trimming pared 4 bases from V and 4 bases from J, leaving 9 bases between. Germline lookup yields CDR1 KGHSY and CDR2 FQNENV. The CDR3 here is CASSRISADTQYF. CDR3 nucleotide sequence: TGTGCCAGCAGCCGAATAAGCGCAGATACGCAGTATTTT.

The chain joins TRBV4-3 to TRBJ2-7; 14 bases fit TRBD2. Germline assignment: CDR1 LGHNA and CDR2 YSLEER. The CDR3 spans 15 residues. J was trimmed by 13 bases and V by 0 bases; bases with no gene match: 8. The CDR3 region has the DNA TGCGCCAGCAGCCAAGATTTGACTAGCGGGAGGGCCTGTTACTTC. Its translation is CASSQDLTSGRACYF.

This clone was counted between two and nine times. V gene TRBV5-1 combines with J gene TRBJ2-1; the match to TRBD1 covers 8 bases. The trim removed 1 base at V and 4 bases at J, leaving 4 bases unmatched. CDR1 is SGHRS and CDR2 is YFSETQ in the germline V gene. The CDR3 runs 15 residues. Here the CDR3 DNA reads TGCGCCAGCAGCTTGAGTCAGGGGGCTTACAATGAGCAGTTCTTC. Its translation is CASSLSQGAYNEQFF.

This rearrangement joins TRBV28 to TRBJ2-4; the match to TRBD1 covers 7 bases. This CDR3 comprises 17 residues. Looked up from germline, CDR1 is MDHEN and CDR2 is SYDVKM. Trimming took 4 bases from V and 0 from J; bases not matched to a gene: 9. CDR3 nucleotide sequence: TGTGCCAGCAGTTCCCTTAGGGGGCCGGTAGCCAAAAACATTCAGTACTTC. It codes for CASSSLRGPVAKNIQYF.

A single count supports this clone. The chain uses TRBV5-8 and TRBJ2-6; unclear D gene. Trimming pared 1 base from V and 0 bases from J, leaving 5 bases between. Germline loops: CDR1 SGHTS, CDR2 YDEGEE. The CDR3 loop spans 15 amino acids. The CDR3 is CASSLSGSGANVLTF. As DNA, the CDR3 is TGTGCCAGCAGCTTGTCAGGCTCTGGGGCCAACGTCCTGACTTTC.

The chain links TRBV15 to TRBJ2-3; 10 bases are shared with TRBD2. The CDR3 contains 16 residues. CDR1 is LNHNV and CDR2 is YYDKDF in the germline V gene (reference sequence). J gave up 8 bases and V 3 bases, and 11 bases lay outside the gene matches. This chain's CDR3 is CATSSQAGGPFVTQYF. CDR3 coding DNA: TGTGCCACCAGCAGCCAAGCGGGAGGGCCTTTCGTTACGCAGTATTTT. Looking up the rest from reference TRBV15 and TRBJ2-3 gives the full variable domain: DAMVIQNPRYQVTQFGKPVTLSCSQTLNHNVMYWYQQKSSQAPKLLFHYYDKDFNNEADTPDNFQSRRPNTSFCFLDIRSPGLGDTAMYLCATSSQAGGPFVTQYFGPGTRLTVL.

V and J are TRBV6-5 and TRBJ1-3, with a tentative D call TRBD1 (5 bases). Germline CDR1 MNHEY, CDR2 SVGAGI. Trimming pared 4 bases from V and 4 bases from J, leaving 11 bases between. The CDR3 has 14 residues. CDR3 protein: CASSSGFGGNTIYF. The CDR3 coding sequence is TGTGCCAGCAGTTCAGGGTTCGGGGGAAACACCATATATTTT.

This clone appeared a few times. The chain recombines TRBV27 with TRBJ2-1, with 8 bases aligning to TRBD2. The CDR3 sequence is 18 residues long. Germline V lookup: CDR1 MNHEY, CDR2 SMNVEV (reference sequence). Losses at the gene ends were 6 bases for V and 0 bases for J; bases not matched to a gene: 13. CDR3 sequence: CASRAGLAGTSSYNEQFF. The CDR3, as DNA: TGTGCCAGCAGGGCGGGGCTAGCGGGTACCAGCTCCTACAATGAGCAGTTCTTC.

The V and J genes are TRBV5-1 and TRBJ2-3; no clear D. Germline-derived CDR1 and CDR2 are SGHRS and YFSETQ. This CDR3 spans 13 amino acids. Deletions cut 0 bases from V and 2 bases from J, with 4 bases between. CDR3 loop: CASSLAHTDTQYF. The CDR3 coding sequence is TGCGCCAGCAGCTTGGCCCACACAGATACGCAGTATTTT.

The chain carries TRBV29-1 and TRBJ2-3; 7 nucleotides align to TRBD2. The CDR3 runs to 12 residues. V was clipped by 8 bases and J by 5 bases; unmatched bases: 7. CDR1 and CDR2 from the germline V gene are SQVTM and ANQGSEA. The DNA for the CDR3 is TGCAGCCACGGGAGGCCTTTAGATACGCAGTATTTT. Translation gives CSHGRPLDTQYF.

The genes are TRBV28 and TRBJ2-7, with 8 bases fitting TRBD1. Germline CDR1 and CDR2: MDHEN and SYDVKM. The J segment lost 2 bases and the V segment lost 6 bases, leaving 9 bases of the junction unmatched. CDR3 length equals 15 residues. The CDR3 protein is CASRSDRGIAYEQYF. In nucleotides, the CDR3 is TGTGCCAGCAGGTCCGACAGGGGTATTGCCTACGAGCAGTACTTC.

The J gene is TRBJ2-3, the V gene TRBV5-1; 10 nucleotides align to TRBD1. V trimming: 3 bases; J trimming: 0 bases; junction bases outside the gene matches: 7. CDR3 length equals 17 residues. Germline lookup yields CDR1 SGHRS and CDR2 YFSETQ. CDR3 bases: TGCGCCAGCAGCTCTATGGGACAGGGGCTAAGCACAGATACGCAGTATTTT. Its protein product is CASSSMGQGLSTDTQYF.

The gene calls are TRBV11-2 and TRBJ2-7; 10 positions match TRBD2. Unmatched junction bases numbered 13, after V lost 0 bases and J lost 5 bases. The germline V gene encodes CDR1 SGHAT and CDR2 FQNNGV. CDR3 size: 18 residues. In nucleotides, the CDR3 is TGTGCCAGCAGCTTAGATCCTGGGCTAGCGGGAGTGGGGAACGAGCAGTACTTC. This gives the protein CASSLDPGLAGVGNEQYF.

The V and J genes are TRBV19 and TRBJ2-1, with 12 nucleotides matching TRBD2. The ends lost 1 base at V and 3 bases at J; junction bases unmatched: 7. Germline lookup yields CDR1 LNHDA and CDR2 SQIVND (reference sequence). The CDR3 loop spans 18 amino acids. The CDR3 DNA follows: TGTGCCAGTAGTATAGCTGGCGGACTAGCGGGAAGCTACAATGAGCAGTTCTTC. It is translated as CASSIAGGLAGSYNEQFF. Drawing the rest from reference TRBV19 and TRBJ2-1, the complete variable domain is DGGITQSPKYLFRKEGQNVTLSCEQNLNHDAMYWYRQDPGQGLRLIYYSQIVNDFQKGDIAEGYSVSREKKESFPLTVTSAQKNPTAFYLCASSIAGGLAGSYNEQFFGPGTRLTVL.

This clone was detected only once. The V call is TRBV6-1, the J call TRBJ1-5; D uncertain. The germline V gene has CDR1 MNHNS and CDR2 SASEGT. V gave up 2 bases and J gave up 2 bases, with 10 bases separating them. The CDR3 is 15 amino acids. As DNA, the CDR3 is TGTGCCAGCAGTGAAATCCGGGTCGGCAATCAGCCCCAGCATTTT. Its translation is CASSEIRVGNQPQHF.